This TCR beta chain was obtained from a study of T cell responses to AZD1222 COVID-19 vaccine. The CDR3 is 15 residues long. CDR1 is SGHDN, CDR2 FVKESK, per germline. V was cut by 4 bases and J by 5 bases, with 17 bases left in between. With respect to this clone: Its antigen is unidentified.

Whole-study findings and limits: Receipt of two AZD1222 doses was followed by a rise in Spike-specific TCR breadth and depth. As reported, nearly half of all spike-specific TCRs target variant regions that are unmutated. Clonal diversity was possibly underestimated; the donors were predominantly white British and more often female.

Sequencing was performed with immunoSEQ multiplex PCR; in TCRdb, only in-frame clones are kept and a portion is missing. The table lists some 120,000 clones, 80% to 95% of them singletons. The source is an adult who received the MenACWY meningococcal vaccine as a control. The sample here was peripheral blood, taken 28 days after the second dose of the MenACWY control vaccine. The rearrangement joins TRBV14 to TRBJ1-2; D might be TRBD1 (6 bases). The CDR3 sequence: CASSPWTFQGYGYTF. The CDR3 region has the DNA TGTGCCAGCAGCCCCTGGACATTCCAGGGGTATGGCTACACCTTC.